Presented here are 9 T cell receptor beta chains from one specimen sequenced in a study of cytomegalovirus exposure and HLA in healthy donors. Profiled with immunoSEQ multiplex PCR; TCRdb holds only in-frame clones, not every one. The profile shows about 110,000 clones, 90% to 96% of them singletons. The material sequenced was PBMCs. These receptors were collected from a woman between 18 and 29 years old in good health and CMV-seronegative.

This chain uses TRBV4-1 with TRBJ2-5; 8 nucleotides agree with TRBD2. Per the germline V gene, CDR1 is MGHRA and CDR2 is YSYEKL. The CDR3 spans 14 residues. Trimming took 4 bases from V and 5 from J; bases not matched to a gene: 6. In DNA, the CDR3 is TGCGCCAGCAGCCCTCGGGGGGGCCCCGAGACCCAGTACTTC. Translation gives CASSPRGGPETQYF.

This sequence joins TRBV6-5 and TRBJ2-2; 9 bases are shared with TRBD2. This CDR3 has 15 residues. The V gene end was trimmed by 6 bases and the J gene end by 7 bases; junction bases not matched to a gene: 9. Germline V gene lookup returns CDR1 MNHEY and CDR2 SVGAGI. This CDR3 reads CASRGLAGESGELFF. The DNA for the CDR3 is TGTGCCAGCAGGGGGTTAGCGGGGGAGAGCGGGGAGCTGTTTTTT.

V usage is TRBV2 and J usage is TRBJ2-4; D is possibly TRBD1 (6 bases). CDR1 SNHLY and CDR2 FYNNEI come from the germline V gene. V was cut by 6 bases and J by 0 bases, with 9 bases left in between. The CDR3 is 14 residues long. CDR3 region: CASRPTGAKNIQYF. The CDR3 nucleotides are TGTGCCAGCAGACCGACAGGAGCCAAAAACATTCAGTACTTC.

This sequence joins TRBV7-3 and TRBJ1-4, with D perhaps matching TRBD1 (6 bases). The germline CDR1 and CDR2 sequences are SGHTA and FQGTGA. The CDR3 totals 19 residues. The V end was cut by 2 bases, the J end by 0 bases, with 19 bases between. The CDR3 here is CASSLELRGQVATNEKLFF. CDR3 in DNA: TGTGCCAGCAGCTTAGAGCTCCGGGGACAAGTGGCAACTAATGAAAAACTGTTTTTT. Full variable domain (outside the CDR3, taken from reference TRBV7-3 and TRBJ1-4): GAGVSQTPSNKVTEKGKYVELRCDPISGHTALYWYRQSLGQGPEFLIYFQGTGAADDSGLPNDRFFAVRPEGSVSTLKIQRTERGDSAVYLCASSLELRGQVATNEKLFFGSGTQLSVL.

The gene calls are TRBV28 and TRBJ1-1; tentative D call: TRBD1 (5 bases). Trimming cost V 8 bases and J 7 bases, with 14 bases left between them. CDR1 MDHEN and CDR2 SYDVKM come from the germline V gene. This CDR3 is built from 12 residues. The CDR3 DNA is TGTGCCAGCGGGGGGTCAGTCCGTGAAGCTTTCTTT. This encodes CASGGSVREAFF.

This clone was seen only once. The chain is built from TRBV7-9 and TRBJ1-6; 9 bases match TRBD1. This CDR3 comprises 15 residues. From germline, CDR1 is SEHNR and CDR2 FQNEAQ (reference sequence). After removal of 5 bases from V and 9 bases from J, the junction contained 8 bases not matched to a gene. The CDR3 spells CASSAETGGSSPLHF. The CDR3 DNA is TGTGCCAGCAGCGCTGAGACAGGGGGTTCTTCACCCCTCCACTTT. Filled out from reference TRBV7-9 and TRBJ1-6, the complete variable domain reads DTGVSQNPRHKITKRGQNVTFRCDPISEHNRLYWYRQTLGQGPEFLTYFQNEAQLEKSRLLSDRFSAERPKGSFSTLEIQRTEQGDSAMYLCASSAETGGSSPLHFGNGTRLTVT.

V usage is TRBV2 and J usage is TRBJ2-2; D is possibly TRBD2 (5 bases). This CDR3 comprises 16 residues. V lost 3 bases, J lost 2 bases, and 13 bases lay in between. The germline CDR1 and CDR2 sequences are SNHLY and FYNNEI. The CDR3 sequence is CASSDLGAINTGELFF. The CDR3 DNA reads TGTGCCAGCAGTGACCTGGGAGCCATTAACACCGGGGAGCTGTTTTTT.

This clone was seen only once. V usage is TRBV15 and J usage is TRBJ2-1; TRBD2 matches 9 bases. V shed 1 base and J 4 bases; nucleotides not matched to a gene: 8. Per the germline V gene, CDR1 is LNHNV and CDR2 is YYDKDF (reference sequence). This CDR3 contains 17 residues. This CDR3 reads CATSRGGGAGLYNEQFF. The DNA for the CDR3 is TGTGCCACCAGCAGAGGCGGGGGGGCCGGTCTATACAATGAGCAGTTCTTC.

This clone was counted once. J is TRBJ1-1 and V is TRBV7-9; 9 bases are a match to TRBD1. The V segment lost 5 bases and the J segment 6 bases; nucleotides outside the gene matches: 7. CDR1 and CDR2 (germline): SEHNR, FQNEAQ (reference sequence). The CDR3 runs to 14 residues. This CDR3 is CASSIDRGVAEAFF. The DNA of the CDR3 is TGTGCCAGCAGCATCGACAGGGGGGTCGCTGAAGCTTTCTTT.